This T cell receptor (beta chain) was found in a study of cytomegalovirus exposure and HLA in healthy donors. Points from the study as a whole: Compared with the approximately 680-donor mean, an Asian-associated ancestry cluster reportedly had fewer N-insertions, according to a later analysis. Roughly uniform depth of sequencing across donors was assumed in presence/absence analyses.

Details on this clone: Its antigen is undetermined.

The V gene lost 6 bases and the J gene lost 7 bases, with 18 bases spanning the gap. Germline V gene sequence: CDR1 MNHEY, CDR2 SMNVEV (reference sequence). The CDR3 consists of 15 residues. The primer mix had 60 Vbeta and 13 Jbeta primers. TCRdb keeps only in-frame clones here, not all; method: immunoSEQ multiplex PCR. The sample yields some 110,000 clones, approximately 70% seen once. The sample comprised PBMCs. This receptor was identified in a man younger than 30 in good health and CMV-seronegative. The chain uses TRBV27 and TRBJ1-4; D remains ambiguous. CDR3 region: CASSPLYPKSEKLFF. CDR3 sequence (DNA): TGTGCCAGCAGCCCGTTGTACCCCAAGAGTGAAAAACTGTTTTTT.